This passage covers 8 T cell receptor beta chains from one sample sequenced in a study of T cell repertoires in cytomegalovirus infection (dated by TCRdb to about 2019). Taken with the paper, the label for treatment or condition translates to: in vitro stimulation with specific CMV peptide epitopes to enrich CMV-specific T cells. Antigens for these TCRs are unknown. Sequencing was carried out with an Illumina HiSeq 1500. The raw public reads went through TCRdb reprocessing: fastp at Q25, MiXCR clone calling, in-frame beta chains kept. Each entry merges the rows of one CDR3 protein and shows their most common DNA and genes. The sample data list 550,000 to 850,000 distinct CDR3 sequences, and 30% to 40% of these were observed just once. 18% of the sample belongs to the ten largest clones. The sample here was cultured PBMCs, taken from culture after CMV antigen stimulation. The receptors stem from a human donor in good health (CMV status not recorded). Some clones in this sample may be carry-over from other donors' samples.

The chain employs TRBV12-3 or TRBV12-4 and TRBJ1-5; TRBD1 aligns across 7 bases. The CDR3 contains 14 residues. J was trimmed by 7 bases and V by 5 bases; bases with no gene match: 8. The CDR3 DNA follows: TGTGCCAGCAGTAGCAGGGGGGGGTGGCAGCCCCAGCATTTT. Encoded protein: CASSSRGGWQPQHF.

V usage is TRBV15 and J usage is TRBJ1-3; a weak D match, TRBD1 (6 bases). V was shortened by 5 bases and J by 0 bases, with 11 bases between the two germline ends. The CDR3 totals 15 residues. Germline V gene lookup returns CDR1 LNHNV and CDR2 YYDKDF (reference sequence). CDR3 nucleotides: TGTGCCACCAGCCGCGACAGGAGCTCTGGAAACACCATATATTTT. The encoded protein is CATSRDRSSGNTIYF.

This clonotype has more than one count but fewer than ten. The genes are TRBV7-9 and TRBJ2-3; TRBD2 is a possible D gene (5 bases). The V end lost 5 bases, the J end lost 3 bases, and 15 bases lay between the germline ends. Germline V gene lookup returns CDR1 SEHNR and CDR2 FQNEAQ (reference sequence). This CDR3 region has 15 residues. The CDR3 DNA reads TGTGCCAGCAGCCTCCTGGCAACGGGGACAGATACGCAGTATTTT. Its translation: CASSLLATGTDTQYF.

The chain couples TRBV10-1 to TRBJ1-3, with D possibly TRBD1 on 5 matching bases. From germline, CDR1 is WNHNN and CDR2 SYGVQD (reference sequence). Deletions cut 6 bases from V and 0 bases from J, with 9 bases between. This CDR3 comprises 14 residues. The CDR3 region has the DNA TGCGCCAGCAGCCGGGACCTCTCTGGAAACACCATATATTTT. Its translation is CASSRDLSGNTIYF.

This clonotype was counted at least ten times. The chain's CDR3 is CASALHSGNTIYF. Here the CDR3 DNA reads TGTGCCAGCGCACTCCACTCTGGAAACACCATATATTTT. V is TRBV7-9 and J is TRBJ1-3; D call uncertain. Germline V lookup: CDR1 SEHNR, CDR2 FQNEAQ (reference sequence). This CDR3 is built from 13 residues. V was pared by 8 bases and J by 0 bases, with 8 bases between.

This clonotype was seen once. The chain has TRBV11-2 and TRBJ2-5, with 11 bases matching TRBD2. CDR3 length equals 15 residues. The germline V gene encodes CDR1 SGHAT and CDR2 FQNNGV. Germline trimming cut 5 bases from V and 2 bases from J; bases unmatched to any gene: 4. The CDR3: CASSPSGRTQETQYF. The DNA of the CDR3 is TGTGCCAGCAGCCCTAGCGGGAGGACACAAGAGACCCAGTACTTC.

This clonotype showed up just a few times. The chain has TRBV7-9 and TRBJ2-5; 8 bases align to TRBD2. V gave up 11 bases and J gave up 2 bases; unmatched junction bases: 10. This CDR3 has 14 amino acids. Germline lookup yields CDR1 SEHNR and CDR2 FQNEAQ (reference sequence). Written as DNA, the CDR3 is TGTGCCGGGGAGGCGGGGGGACTACAAGAGACCCAGTACTTC. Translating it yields CAGEAGGLQETQYF.

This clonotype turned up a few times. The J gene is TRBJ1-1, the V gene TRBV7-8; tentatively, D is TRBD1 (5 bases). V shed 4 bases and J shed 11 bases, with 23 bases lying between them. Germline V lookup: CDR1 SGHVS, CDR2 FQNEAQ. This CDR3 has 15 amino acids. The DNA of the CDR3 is TGTGCCAGCAGCTCCCGGGGCCAGTGGGCGTCGGAGGCTTTCTTT. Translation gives CASSSRGQWASEAFF.